Described below is a single TCR beta chain sequence and its context. It lacks a known antigen. No quality values exist for individual bases; no much larger clone is one base distant. The data were taken from a study of cytotoxic CD8 clonotypes in ibrutinib-treated CLL (dated by TCRdb to the early 2020s). Broadly, across the study: The cohort had about a dozen relapsed/refractory and around 15 treatment-naive patients; some 17 were IGHV unmutated. Responses were partial in some 24 patients and complete in 2; after median roughly 69 months follow-up, about 14 stayed in remission and about 12 progressed. Samples at response were collected after a median of roughly 13 months of treatment, with a range of 6 to 36 months. On average, each sample had some 250,000 productive templates and around 100,000 productive rearrangements. Longitudinal samples were available for about 30% of the roughly 86 trial participants. Cryopreserved peripheral blood mononuclear cells were collected at three points: before therapy, at response, and at either sustained remission or disease progression. All remission and progressive disease samples were collected while patients were still receiving ibrutinib. What the authors observed across the whole study: Public clonotypes were rare and either contracted or stayed stable during treatment, and the rise in clonality at ibrutinib response reflected the expansion of private clonotypes. Sampling times were not matched between patients in sustained remission and patients whose disease was progressing, and lymph node repertoires were not examined. Baseline clonality exceeded that of age-matched healthy donors and correlated strongly with circulating CD8+ T-cell counts. Clonality rose at ibrutinib response, remained stable during sustained remission, and dropped back toward baseline at progression.

On a MiSeq, deep resolution sequencing aimed for a depth between 1 in 1 million and 1 in 200,000 T cells, with each clonotype covered approximately 9.8x on average. TCR beta libraries were generated with the immunoSEQ hsTCRB Kit. From the authors' description of their analysis: Data were analyzed with ImmunoSEQ Data Assistant and ImmunoSEQ Analyzer, with V, D and J genes assigned per IMGT definitions. Clonality, with values ranging from 0 to 1, was calculated as one minus the normalized Shannon entropy of productive rearrangement frequencies. Only overrepresented clonotypes making up at least 0.05% of each patient's repertoire were included in the public clonotype analysis. Approximately 12 age-matched healthy donor repertoires from immuneACCESS were used as controls for clonality. What TCRdb holds here is the immuneACCESS table cut down to in-frame rearrangements. Part of the clones is not present; checked against another copy, under half of the missing clones reflect an unresolved V gene, and the others are unexplained. D and trimming were read from the DNA, whereas the V and J calls and clone size are those reported in that table. This sample is represented by roughly 150,000 clones; roughly 86% of them were singletons. The ten biggest clones cover about 1.9% of the sample.

The germline V gene provides CDR1 SGHNT and CDR2 YENEEA. Including cysteine and phenylalanine, the CDR3 has 13 amino acids. The sequence is cut down to CDR3 DNA, 39 bases in frame from base 1. Between the V and J ends, shortened by 5 bases and 2 bases respectively, the junction contains 9 bases. In light of the paper, this sample's time point label describes: about 11 months on ibrutinib. Around 2 micrograms of genomic DNA were extracted from cryopreserved PBMCs for TCR beta library preparation. Longitudinal blood samples from CLL patients receiving ibrutinib monotherapy were subjected to high-throughput TCR beta sequencing. Patients were enrolled in a phase 2 open-label single-center ibrutinib monotherapy trial.

This TCR was recovered from a human donor with chronic lymphocytic leukemia. Specimen: PBMCs, collected after 12 months of ibrutinib treatment. The sequence links TRBV11-3 to TRBJ1-1; no D segment can be confidently identified. The DNA reads as follows: TGTGCCAGCAGCCTACAAGAAAACACTGAAGCTTTCTTT. This gives the protein CASSLQENTEAFF. Extended through the reference TRBV11-3 and TRBJ1-1 proteins, this CDR3 yields the full variable domain: EAGVVQSPRYKIIEKKQPVAFWCNPISGHNTLYWYLQNLGQGPELLIRYENEEAVDDSQLPKDRFSAERLKGVDSTLKIQPAELGDSAVYLCASSLQENTEAFFGQGTRLTVV.